The entry that follows covers one TCR beta chain sequence. Its antigen is not identified. CDR3 length equals 14 residues. Between the trimmed V and J ends, which lost 2 bases and 6 bases, there was a span of 13 bases. Germline V CDR1 and CDR2: SEHNR, FQNEAQ (reference sequence). Quantitative 5'-RACE with molecular barcodes generated TCR beta libraries. TCRdb used MiXCR to reprocess the 5' RACE reads, holding one entry per CDR3 protein. In the table there are about 250,000 distinct CDR3 sequences, about 10% of which are singletons. These data belong to a study of CD8 T cells in ankylosing spondylitis. Whole-study results and caveats: Before this, some motif variants had been reported in reactive arthritis synovial fluid and blood. Significant enrichment of disease-linked clones was reported in matched ankylosing spondylitis synovial fluid. What seemed typical of ankylosing spondylitis blood was a TCR beta motif built from about eight highly homologous variants.

This clonotype originated in a male donor with ankylosing spondylitis or in good health (not recorded which). The genes are TRBV7-9 and TRBJ1-2; TRBD1 is a possible D gene (6 bases). The source material was blood, either unsorted or a sorted T cell fraction (not recorded which). CDR3 nucleotides: TGTGCCAGCAGCTTAACGTTAAGGGGGGATGGCTACACCTTC. The encoded protein is CASSLTLRGDGYTF.